This passage covers 18 T cell receptor beta chains from one sample sequenced in a study of T-cell reconstitution after alpha-beta-depleted transplantation in children. Preparation of the TCRbeta library used unique molecular identifiers. TCRdb fed the PCR reads into MiXCR, producing one record per CDR3 protein. The sample lists 500,000 to 600,000 distinct CDR3 sequences; 27% were seen once. The starting material was PBMCs, obtained before TCRalphabeta/CD19-depleted stem cell transplant. Receptors were obtained from a boy under two years old with Wiskott-Aldrich syndrome, due to receive a stem cell transplant.

This sequence joins TRBV20-1 and TRBJ1-1; D remains unclear. In germline, CDR1 is DFQATT, CDR2 SNEGSKA (reference sequence). The V end lost 6 bases, the J end lost 3 bases, and 11 bases lay between the germline ends. This CDR3 is built from 12 residues. CDR3 sequence: CSAFGRDTEAFF. The CDR3 DNA reads as TGCAGTGCCTTCGGACGCGACACTGAAGCTTTCTTT.

The gene calls are TRBV5-1 and TRBJ2-1; a weak D match, TRBD1 (6 bases). The CDR3 totals 19 residues. The V and J ends lost 0 bases and 0 bases respectively, with 19 bases between them. In germline, CDR1 is SGHRS, CDR2 YFSETQ. In nucleotides, the CDR3 is TGCGCCAGCAGCTTGGACGCACAGGGAAAGGAGAGCTCCTACAATGAGCAGTTCTTC. This gives the protein CASSLDAQGKESSYNEQFF. Based on the CDR3 plus reference TRBV5-1 and TRBJ2-1, the full variable domain is KAGVTQTPRYLIKTRGQQVTLSCSPISGHRSVSWYQQTPGQGLQFLFEYFSETQRNKGNFPGRFSGRQFSNSRSEMNVSTLELGDSALYLCASSLDAQGKESSYNEQFFGPGTRLTVL.

This clonotype was seen a few times. This chain links TRBV6-1 with TRBJ2-3, with TRBD2 matching over 10 bases. J lost 2 bases, V lost 6 bases, and 5 bases had no gene match. The CDR3 has 15 residues. The germline V gene has CDR1 MNHNS and CDR2 SASEGT. CDR3 amino acids: CASRVAGGYTDTQYF. CDR3 sequence (DNA): TGTGCCAGCAGAGTAGCGGGAGGTTACACAGATACGCAGTATTTT.

This clonotype was seen more than once but under ten times. This rearrangement joins TRBV20-1 to TRBJ1-5; D gene ambiguous. Germline loops: CDR1 DFQATT, CDR2 SNEGSKA (reference sequence). V was shortened by 0 bases and J by 2 bases, with 20 bases between the two germline ends. CDR3 size: 18 residues. CDR3 bases: TGCAGTGCTAGAGATAGTCGTAAAGGGAAGTTGGGCAATCAGCCCCAGCATTTT. Its translation: CSARDSRKGKLGNQPQHF.

The rearrangement links TRBV25-1 to TRBJ2-5, with TRBD2 matching 9 bases. Germline CDR1 and CDR2: MGHDK and SYGVNS. J lost 3 bases, V lost 3 bases, and 8 bases had no gene match. This CDR3 spans 16 amino acids. The DNA for the CDR3 is TGTGCCAGCAGTGACCCGAATAGCGGGAGTAAAGAGACCCAGTACTTC. It is translated as CASSDPNSGSKETQYF.

This chain joins TRBV5-1 and TRBJ2-3; 12 bases are shared with TRBD2. CDR3 length: 17 amino acids. The V and J ends lost 0 bases and 5 bases, in that order; junction bases with no gene match: 7. Germline V CDR1 and CDR2: SGHRS, YFSETQ. CDR3 in amino acids: CASSLGRLAGERDTQYF. For the CDR3, the DNA is TGCGCCAGCAGCTTGGGCCGACTAGCGGGGGAGAGAGATACGCAGTATTTT.

This clonotype was recorded a few times. The rearrangement uses TRBV6-5 and TRBJ1-4, with D possibly TRBD1 on 5 matching bases. From germline, CDR1 is MNHEY and CDR2 SVGAGI. V lost 2 bases and J 10 bases, leaving 20 bases between the germline ends. The CDR3 consists of 16 residues. DNA of the CDR3: TGTGCCAGCAGTTACGGAATGACATCGAGCGGGGGAAAACTGTTTTTT. Translating it yields CASSYGMTSSGGKLFF.

This clonotype appeared a few times. This chain connects TRBV12-3 or TRBV12-4 to TRBJ2-5, with TRBD2 matching 9 bases. CDR3 size: 17 residues. Germline trimming cut 5 bases from V and 0 bases from J; bases unmatched to any gene: 10. CDR3 residues: CASSPLAGPGYQETQYF. The CDR3 nucleotides read TGTGCCAGCAGTCCCCTAGCGGGACCCGGGTACCAAGAGACCCAGTACTTC.

The table lists this clonotype with a few counts. In DNA, the CDR3 is TGTGCCAGCAGGGAAGCCAATGAGCAGTTCTTC. Translating it yields CASREANEQFF. V usage is TRBV28 and J usage is TRBJ2-1, with D hard to call. Germline-derived CDR1 and CDR2 are MDHEN and SYDVKM. This CDR3 region has 11 residues. V was pared by 6 bases and J by 6 bases, with 6 bases between. The whole variable domain, filled in from reference TRBV28 and TRBJ2-1, reads DVKVTQSSRYLVKRTGEKVFLECVQDMDHENMFWYRQDPGLGLRLIYFSYDVKMKEKGDIPEGYSVSREKKERFSLILESASTNQTSMYLCASREANEQFFGPGTRLTVL.

The chain recombines TRBV19 with TRBJ2-1; 8 positions agree with TRBD1. This CDR3 is built from 15 residues. Germline V gene data show CDR1 as LNHDA and CDR2 as SQIVND (reference sequence). J was trimmed by 9 bases and V by 3 bases; bases with no gene match: 10. CDR3 region: CASSIPGGIGGEQFF. The CDR3 DNA is TGTGCCAGTAGTATTCCAGGGGGCATCGGTGGTGAGCAGTTCTTC.

This clonotype was picked up a small number of times. The chain employs TRBV20-1 and TRBJ2-7, with 7 nucleotides matching TRBD2. The CDR3 contains 14 residues. V shed 3 bases and J 7 bases; nucleotides not matched to a gene: 12. Germline values: CDR1 DFQATT, CDR2 SNEGSKA (reference sequence). CDR3 sequence: CSASTGGKHEEQYF. For the CDR3, the DNA is TGCAGTGCTAGTACCGGGGGGAAGCATGAAGAGCAGTACTTC.

This clonotype was observed a handful of times. V usage is TRBV10-2 and J usage is TRBJ2-7, with TRBD2 identical over 9 bases. This CDR3 comprises 18 residues. Germline V lookup: CDR1 WSHSY, CDR2 SAAADI. Trimming removed 4 bases from V and 1 base from J; junction bases left unmatched: 14. The CDR3 reads CASSGQTGLAGPSYEQYF. CDR3 nucleotide sequence: TGCGCCAGCAGTGGGCAAACTGGGCTAGCGGGACCTTCCTACGAGCAGTACTTC.

In its sample, this clonotype was seen a few times. The gene calls are TRBV5-1 and TRBJ2-1, with 8 bases matching TRBD1. The V gene's germline CDR1 is SGHRS and CDR2 YFSETQ. After removal of 5 bases from V and 9 bases from J, the junction contained 16 bases not matched to a gene. The CDR3 loop spans 16 amino acids. The CDR3 spells CASRDNGTGPTIEQFF. DNA for the CDR3: TGCGCCAGCAGGGACAACGGGACAGGCCCCACAATTGAGCAGTTCTTC. Variable domain in full (rest from reference TRBV5-1 and TRBJ2-1): KAGVTQTPRYLIKTRGQQVTLSCSPISGHRSVSWYQQTPGQGLQFLFEYFSETQRNKGNFPGRFSGRQFSNSRSEMNVSTLELGDSALYLCASRDNGTGPTIEQFFGPGTRLTVL.

This clonotype was counted many times. J is TRBJ2-5 and V is TRBV7-9; 13 bases line up with TRBD2. The CDR3 has 16 amino acids. V was pared by 3 bases and J by 5 bases, with 6 bases of the junction left unmatched. Germline V gene sequence: CDR1 SEHNR, CDR2 FQNEAQ (reference sequence). This chain's CDR3 is CASSFGLAGAGETQYF. The CDR3 DNA is TGTGCCAGCAGCTTTGGACTAGCGGGAGCTGGCGAGACCCAGTACTTC.

This clonotype has a single count. CDR3 sequence reads: CSAWPGGDNSPLHF. The CDR3 nucleotides are TGCAGTGCTTGGCCTGGTGGGGATAATTCACCCCTCCACTTT. The V call is TRBV20-1, the J call TRBJ1-6; D gene unclear. The V gene lost 5 bases and the J gene lost 5 bases, with 13 bases spanning the gap. Germline CDR1 and CDR2: DFQATT and SNEGSKA (reference sequence). The CDR3 is made up of 14 amino acids.

V usage is TRBV20-1 and J usage is TRBJ2-6, with D unclear. The length of the CDR3 is 15 residues. The germline V gene encodes CDR1 DFQATT and CDR2 SNEGSKA (reference sequence). V lost 3 bases to trimming and J lost 0 bases, with 9 bases between them. For the CDR3, the DNA is TGCAGTGCTAGTGGGCAGATCTCTGGGGCCAACGTCCTGACTTTC. Residues: CSASGQISGANVLTF.

The V gene is TRBV5-1, the J gene TRBJ2-3; 8 nucleotides agree with TRBD2. V was clipped by 1 base and J by 5 bases; unmatched bases: 9. The CDR3 extends over 16 amino acids. CDR1 and CDR2 (germline): SGHRS, YFSETQ. DNA for the CDR3: TGCGCCAGCAGCTTGATAGATCCCCTAGCGGGAGATACGCAGTATTTT. It translates to CASSLIDPLAGDTQYF.

This clonotype came up a few times. The chain employs TRBV24-1 and TRBJ2-1; the D gene is possibly TRBD1 (6 bases). The germline CDR1 and CDR2 sequences are KGHDR and SFDVKD. The CDR3 contains 16 residues. With 1 base removed from V and 6 bases from J, the gap between germline ends came to 15 bases. CDR3 sequence (DNA): TGTGCCACCAGTGATTTTGGGGGCCCTACCCGCAATGAGCAGTTCTTC. As protein: CATSDFGGPTRNEQFF.